Listed here is a single T cell receptor (beta chain). Data came from immunoSEQ multiplex PCR; TCRdb stores just in-frame clones and leaves some out. Here the sample spans 130,000 or so clones, about 80% being singletons. This CDR3 spans 18 amino acids. V dropped 4 bases and J dropped 8; count of bases not matched to a gene: 17. Germline V CDR1 and CDR2: SGHTA, FQGNSA. These data are taken from a study of blood T cell repertoires in COVID-19. The V gene is TRBV7-2, the J gene TRBJ1-4, with TRBD1 identical over 9 bases. The TCR was taken from a woman older than 75 with acute or convalescent COVID-19. Sequencing was carried out using peripheral blood. CDR3: CASSSEDRGGRSREKLFF. The CDR3 DNA sequence: TGTGCCAGCAGCTCCGAGGACAGGGGTGGCCGTTCTCGCGAAAAACTGTTTTTT.